The 25 T cell receptor beta chains listed next were all sequenced from one sample in a study of PD-L1 blockade in urothelial cancer. Sequencing was performed with immunoSEQ multiplex PCR; in TCRdb, only in-frame clones are kept and a portion is missing. The sample consists of around 70,000 clones, about nine tenths of them appearing once. Regarding time point: pretreatment peripheral blood. The sample was PBMCs, taken around atezolizumab (anti-PD-L1) treatment. The receptor source for this set is a man between 65 and 80 years old with urothelial cancer.

This clone appeared once. The gene calls are TRBV9 and TRBJ2-3; D might be TRBD2 (6 bases). Germline CDR1 reads SGDLS; CDR2 reads YYNGEE. The CDR3 totals 16 residues. V lost 4 bases and J lost 2, with 17 bases in between. This CDR3 is CASSPPGLRDTDTQYF. Written as DNA, the CDR3 is TGTGCCAGCAGCCCACCAGGTTTGCGGGACACAGATACGCAGTATTTT.

This clone was detected once. This chain links TRBV6-6 with TRBJ2-3, with 10 nucleotides matching TRBD2. The CDR3 sequence is 15 residues long. The V gene's germline CDR1 is MNHNY and CDR2 SVGAGI (reference sequence). V shed 5 bases and J 4 bases; nucleotides not matched to a gene: 6. The CDR3 nucleotides are TGTGCCAGCAGTCCTAGCGGGAGCTTCGCAGATACGCAGTATTTT. This codes for CASSPSGSFADTQYF.

V and J are TRBV6-1 and TRBJ2-2; 15 bases are shared with TRBD2. The V and J ends lost 8 bases and 6 bases, in that order; junction bases with no gene match: 4. This CDR3 has 15 residues. Germline V gene sequence: CDR1 MNHNS, CDR2 SASEGT. The CDR3 reads CASHGLAGGAGELFF. CDR3 nucleotide sequence: TGTGCCAGCCATGGACTAGCGGGAGGGGCCGGGGAGCTGTTTTTT.

The genes are TRBV29-1 and TRBJ2-2; 8 bases are shared with TRBD1. The CDR3 spans 13 residues. CDR1 and CDR2 (germline): SQVTM, ANQGSEA. V lost 3 bases, J lost 6 bases, and 3 bases stayed unmatched. For the CDR3, the DNA is TGCAGCGTTGAGGACAGGGCGCCCGGGGAGCTGTTTTTT. It yields the protein CSVEDRAPGELFF.

This chain links TRBV7-2 with TRBJ2-5; perhaps TRBD2 as D (6 bases). The germline gives CDR1 SGHTA, CDR2 FQGNSA. CDR3 length: 14 amino acids. V gave up 1 base and J gave up 1 base, with 7 bases separating them. CDR3 coding DNA: TGTGCCAGCAGCTTAGATAGCGGCCAAGAGACCCAGTACTTC. It encodes CASSLDSGQETQYF.

This chain links TRBV7-9 with TRBJ1-2, with 7 bases identical to TRBD1. This CDR3 spans 15 amino acids. V gave up 5 bases and J gave up 4 bases; unmatched junction bases: 10. Germline values: CDR1 SEHNR, CDR2 FQNEAQ (reference sequence). The CDR3 region is CASSPQQTGFYGYTF. CDR3 bases: TGTGCCAGCAGCCCCCAACAGACAGGGTTCTATGGCTACACCTTC.

This clone has more than one count but fewer than ten. The rearrangement joins TRBV11-2 to TRBJ2-3; the D gene is possibly TRBD1 (5 bases). Germline V gives CDR1 SGHAT, CDR2 FQNNGV. The V end was cut by 4 bases, the J end by 4 bases, with 21 bases between. This CDR3 comprises 17 residues. DNA for the CDR3: TGTGCCAGCAGCTCAGGGCACGCAGGGTCAGGTCCAGATACGCAGTATTTT. Protein: CASSSGHAGSGPDTQYF.

This chain links TRBV7-8 with TRBJ1-4; 12 bases agree with TRBD1. There are 15 residues in the CDR3. Germline V lookup: CDR1 SGHVS, CDR2 FQNEAQ. Trimming removed 3 bases from V and 8 bases from J; junction bases left unmatched: 4. CDR3 in DNA: TGTGCCAGCAGCTTTACCGGGACAGGGGGCGAAAAACTGTTTTTT. Amino acid sequence: CASSFTGTGGEKLFF.

V gene TRBV11-2 combines with J gene TRBJ2-6, with TRBD2 as a possible D gene (6 bases). Trimming shortened V by 5 bases and J by 5 bases, and 16 bases separated the two germline ends. The CDR3 spans 16 residues. Germline CDR1 reads SGHAT; CDR2 reads FQNNGV. The CDR3 protein is CASSPPVGTWANVLTF. In nucleotides, the CDR3 is TGTGCCAGCAGCCCCCCTGTAGGGACTTGGGCCAACGTCCTGACTTTC.

The genes are TRBV6-1 and TRBJ1-2; TRBD1 agrees at 9 bases. J lost 3 bases, V lost 3 bases, and 5 bases had no gene match. This CDR3 is 15 amino acids long. The V gene's germline CDR1 is MNHNS and CDR2 SASEGT. DNA of the CDR3: TGTGCCAGCAGTGACCCGGGACAGGGACACTATGGCTACACCTTC. This encodes CASSDPGQGHYGYTF.

The chain has TRBV10-3 and TRBJ2-1; 12 bases are a match to TRBD2. V shed 6 bases, J shed 10 bases, and the junction held 10 bases outside the gene matches. Germline CDR1 ENHRY, CDR2 SYGVKD. The CDR3 spans 15 residues. The chain's CDR3 is CAISLATSGSLEQFF. CDR3 DNA: TGTGCCATCAGCCTAGCGACTAGCGGGAGCTTAGAGCAGTTCTTC.

V gene TRBV7-2 combines with J gene TRBJ2-2; the D gene is possibly TRBD2 (6 bases). V dropped 4 bases and J dropped 7 bases, with 16 bases sitting between them. The CDR3 consists of 15 residues. Germline assignment: CDR1 SGHTA and CDR2 FQGNSA. The CDR3 bases are TGTGCCAGCAGCTCACCCCTACGACTAGGCGGGGAGCTGTTTTTT. Its protein product is CASSSPLRLGGELFF.

The chain combines TRBV27 with TRBJ2-4; TRBD1 agrees at 9 bases. In germline, CDR1 is MNHEY, CDR2 SMNVEV (reference sequence). The CDR3 contains 14 residues. V shed 5 bases and J 9 bases; nucleotides not matched to a gene: 8. CDR3: CASSSLTGGGIQYF. DNA of the CDR3: TGTGCCAGCAGTAGCCTGACAGGGGGGGGCATTCAGTACTTC.

Only one count was recorded for this clone. V is TRBV28 and J is TRBJ2-3, with 7 positions matching TRBD2. Per the germline V gene, CDR1 is MDHEN and CDR2 is SYDVKM. The ends lost 1 base at V and 8 bases at J; junction bases unmatched: 12. This CDR3 has 16 residues. This chain's CDR3 is CASSLFWAGERVTQYF. In nucleotides, the CDR3 is TGTGCCAGCAGTTTATTCTGGGCGGGAGAGAGGGTTACGCAGTATTTT.

The rearrangement links TRBV18 to TRBJ1-2; 8 bases line up with TRBD1. Germline lookup yields CDR1 KGHSH and CDR2 LQKENI. The trim removed 4 bases at V and 4 bases at J, leaving 2 bases unmatched. This CDR3 spans 13 amino acids. The DNA of the CDR3 is TGTGCCAGCTCACAAGGACAGGGCTATGGCTACACCTTC. It encodes CASSQGQGYGYTF.

The sample holds one count of this clone. V and J are TRBV30 and TRBJ2-2; D is possibly TRBD2 (5 bases). CDR1 GTSNPN and CDR2 SVGIG come from the germline V gene (reference sequence). The CDR3 extends over 14 amino acids. This chain's CDR3 is CAKATGSNTGELFF. In DNA, the CDR3 is TGTGCTAAAGCTACGGGGTCGAACACCGGGGAGCTGTTTTTT. The full variable domain, its missing parts supplied by reference TRBV30 and TRBJ2-2, is SQTIHQWPATLVQPVGSPLSLECTVEGTSNPNLYWYRQAAGRGLQLLFYSVGIGQISSEVPQNLSASRPQDRQFILSSKKLLLSDSGFYLCAKATGSNTGELFFGEGSRLTVL.

The V gene is TRBV7-3, the J gene TRBJ2-1; 7 bases are a match to TRBD1. This CDR3 region has 16 residues. Looked up from germline, CDR1 is SGHTA and CDR2 is FQGTGA. V was clipped by 1 base and J by 8 bases; unmatched bases: 11. The CDR3 sequence is CASSLSLTGVSDEQFF. The CDR3 DNA follows: TGTGCCAGCAGCTTAAGCCTAACAGGGGTGTCCGATGAGCAGTTCTTC.

The table lists this clone with a few counts. The chain carries TRBV5-1 and TRBJ1-3; D remains unclear. V shed 4 bases and J shed 0 bases, with 17 bases lying between them. The CDR3 length is 17 residues. The germline CDR1 and CDR2 sequences are SGHRS and YFSETQ. CDR3 region: CASSDGSGHFSGNTIYF. CDR3 nucleotide sequence: TGCGCCAGCAGCGACGGTTCGGGTCACTTCTCTGGAAACACCATATATTTT. Filled out from reference TRBV5-1 and TRBJ1-3, the complete variable domain reads KAGVTQTPRYLIKTRGQQVTLSCSPISGHRSVSWYQQTPGQGLQFLFEYFSETQRNKGNFPGRFSGRQFSNSRSEMNVSTLELGDSALYLCASSDGSGHFSGNTIYFGEGSWLTVV.

Only one count was recorded for this clone. The chain recombines TRBV21-1 with TRBJ1-2. TRBV21-1 is recorded as a pseudogene. The CDR3 is 16 residues long. The CDR3 region has the DNA TGTGCCAGCAGCAAAGTGAAGAAAGTCGAGCCTTATGGCTACACCTTC. It translates to CASSKVKKVEPYGYTF.

The rearrangement links TRBV5-5 to TRBJ1-2, with D maybe TRBD1 (6 bases). The germline V gene encodes CDR1 SGHKS and CDR2 YYEKEE (reference sequence). V lost 2 bases and J lost 6, with 14 bases in between. This CDR3 has 14 residues. Here the CDR3 DNA reads TGTGCCAGCAGCTTTAATTCGGCAGGGGATGGCTACACCTTC. Its protein product is CASSFNSAGDGYTF.

V gene TRBV7-6 combines with J gene TRBJ2-7; D may be TRBD2 (6 bases). Germline lookup yields CDR1 SGHVS and CDR2 FNYEAQ. This CDR3 contains 13 residues. Trimming cost V 3 bases and J 2 bases, with 8 bases left between them. DNA for the CDR3: TGTGCCAGCAGCTTCGGAGGGCCCTACGAGCAGTACTTC. It specifies CASSFGGPYEQYF.

V and J are TRBV5-6 and TRBJ2-2; 9 bases are a match to TRBD2. Germline CDR1 SGHDT, CDR2 YYEEEE. The CDR3 extends over 17 amino acids. With V trimmed by 0 bases and J by 2 bases, 5 bases remained unmatched. Here the CDR3 DNA reads TGTGCCAGCAGCTTGGGTAGTAGCGGGGGAAACACCGGGGAGCTGTTTTTT. It is translated as CASSLGSSGGNTGELFF.

The CDR3 loop is CASRGTGTGNTEAFF. DNA of the CDR3: TGTGCCAGCAGGGGGACAGGGACCGGCAATACTGAAGCTTTCTTT. The rearrangement links TRBV28 to TRBJ1-1; 9 bases line up with TRBD1. Germline V CDR1 and CDR2: MDHEN, SYDVKM. This CDR3 is 15 amino acids long. Unmatched junction bases numbered 10, after V lost 6 bases and J lost 5 bases.

V and J are TRBV2 and TRBJ2-3, with D possibly being TRBD2 (6 bases). The length of the CDR3 is 12 residues. The germline V and J ends were trimmed by 8 bases and 2 bases, with 8 bases remaining between them. Looked up from germline, CDR1 is SNHLY and CDR2 is FYNNEI. CDR3 sequence (DNA): TGTGCCAGCCTAGCGACCACAGATACGCAGTATTTT. It is translated as CASLATTDTQYF.

The gene calls are TRBV5-1 and TRBJ2-5; D is undetermined. Germline CDR1 SGHRS, CDR2 YFSETQ. The V end lost 0 bases, the J end lost 4 bases, and 7 bases lay between the germline ends. The CDR3 is 13 residues long. The CDR3 loop is CASSLELRETQYF. The CDR3 DNA is TGCGCCAGCAGCTTGGAACTGAGAGAGACCCAGTACTTC.